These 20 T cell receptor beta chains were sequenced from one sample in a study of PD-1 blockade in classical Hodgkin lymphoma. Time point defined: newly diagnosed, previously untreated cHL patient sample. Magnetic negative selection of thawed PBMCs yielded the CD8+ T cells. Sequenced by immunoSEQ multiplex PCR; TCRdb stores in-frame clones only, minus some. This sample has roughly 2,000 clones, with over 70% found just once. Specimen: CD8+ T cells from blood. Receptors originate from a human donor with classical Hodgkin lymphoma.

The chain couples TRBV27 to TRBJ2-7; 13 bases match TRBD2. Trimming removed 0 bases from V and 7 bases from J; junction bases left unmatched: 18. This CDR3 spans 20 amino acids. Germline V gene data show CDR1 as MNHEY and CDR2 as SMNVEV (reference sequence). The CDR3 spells CASSLSLTSGRRYFLGEQYF. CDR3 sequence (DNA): TGTGCCAGCAGTTTATCTCTGACTAGCGGGAGGAGATACTTTCTGGGGGAGCAGTACTTC.

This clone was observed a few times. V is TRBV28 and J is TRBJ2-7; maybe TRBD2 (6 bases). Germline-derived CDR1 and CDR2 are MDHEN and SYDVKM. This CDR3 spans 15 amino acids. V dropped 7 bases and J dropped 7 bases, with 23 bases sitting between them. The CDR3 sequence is CASTPGREDAGEQYF. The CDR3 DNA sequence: TGTGCCAGCACCCCCGGTAGAGAGGACGCGGGGGAGCAGTACTTC.

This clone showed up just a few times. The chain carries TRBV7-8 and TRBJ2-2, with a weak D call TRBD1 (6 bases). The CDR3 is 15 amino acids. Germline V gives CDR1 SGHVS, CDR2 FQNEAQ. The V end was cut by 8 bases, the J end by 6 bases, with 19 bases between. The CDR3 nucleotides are TGTGCCAGCCCCCCACCGGGACACGTATCCGGGGAGCTGTTTTTT. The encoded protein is CASPPPGHVSGELFF.

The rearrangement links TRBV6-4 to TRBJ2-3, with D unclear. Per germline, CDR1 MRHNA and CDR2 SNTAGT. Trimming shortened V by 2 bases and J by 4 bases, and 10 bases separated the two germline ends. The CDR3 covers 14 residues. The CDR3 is CASSDGNNPDTQYF. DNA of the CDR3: TGTGCCAGCAGTGACGGGAATAACCCAGATACGCAGTATTTT.

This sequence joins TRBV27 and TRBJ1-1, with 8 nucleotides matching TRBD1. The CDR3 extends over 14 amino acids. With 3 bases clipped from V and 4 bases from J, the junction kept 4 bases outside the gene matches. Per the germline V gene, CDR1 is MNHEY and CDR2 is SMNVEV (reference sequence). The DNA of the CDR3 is TGTGCCAGCAGTTTCAGGGGGCGGGTCACTGAAGCTTTCTTT. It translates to CASSFRGRVTEAFF.

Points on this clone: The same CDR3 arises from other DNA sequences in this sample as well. CDR3 nucleotide sequence: TGTGCCAGCAGCTTTGGGACTACCTACGAGCAGTACTTC. Its translation: CASSFGTTYEQYF. The chain has TRBV11-2 and TRBJ2-7, with 7 bases fitting TRBD2. The CDR3 consists of 13 residues. Germline loops: CDR1 SGHAT, CDR2 FQNNGV. The ends lost 3 bases at V and 2 bases at J; junction bases unmatched: 1.

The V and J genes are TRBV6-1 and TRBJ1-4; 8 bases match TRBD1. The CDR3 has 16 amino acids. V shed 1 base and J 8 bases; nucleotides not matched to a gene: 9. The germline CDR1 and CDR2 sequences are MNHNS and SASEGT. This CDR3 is CASSEEAGTGGEKLFF. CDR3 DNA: TGTGCCAGCAGTGAAGAAGCTGGGACAGGTGGGGAAAAACTGTTTTTT.

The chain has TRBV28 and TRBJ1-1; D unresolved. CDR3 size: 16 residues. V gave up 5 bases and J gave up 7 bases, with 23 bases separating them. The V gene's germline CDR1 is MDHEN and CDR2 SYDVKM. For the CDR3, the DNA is TGTGCCAGCAGTCTACCTCGACTCGAGTGGGCGGTTGAAGCTTTCTTT. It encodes CASSLPRLEWAVEAFF.

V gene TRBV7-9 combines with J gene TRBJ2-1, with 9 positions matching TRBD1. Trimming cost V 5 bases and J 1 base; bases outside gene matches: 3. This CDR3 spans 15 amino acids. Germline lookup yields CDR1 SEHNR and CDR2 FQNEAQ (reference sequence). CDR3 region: CASSVGTGSYNEQFF. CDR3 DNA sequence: TGTGCCAGCAGCGTCGGGACAGGGTCCTACAATGAGCAGTTCTTC.

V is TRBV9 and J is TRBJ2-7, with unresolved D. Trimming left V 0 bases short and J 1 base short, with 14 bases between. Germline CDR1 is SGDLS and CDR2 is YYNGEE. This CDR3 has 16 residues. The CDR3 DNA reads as TGTGCCAGCAGCGTAGGAGAAGGTCGCTTTTCCTACGAGCAGTACTTC. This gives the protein CASSVGEGRFSYEQYF.

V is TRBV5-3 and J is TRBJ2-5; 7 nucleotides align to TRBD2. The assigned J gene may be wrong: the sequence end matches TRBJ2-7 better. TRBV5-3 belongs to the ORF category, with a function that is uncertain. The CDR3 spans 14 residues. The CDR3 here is CADGSGRGANEQYF. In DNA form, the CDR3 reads TGTGCCGACGGTTCGGGGAGGGGCGCGAACGAGCAGTACTTC.

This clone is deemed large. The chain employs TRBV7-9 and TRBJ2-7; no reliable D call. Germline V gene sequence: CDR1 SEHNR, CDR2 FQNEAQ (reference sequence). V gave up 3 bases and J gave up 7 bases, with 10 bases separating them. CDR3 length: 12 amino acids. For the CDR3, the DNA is TGTGCCAGCAGCTTTAGGATAAGGGAGCAGTACTTC. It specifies CASSFRIREQYF.

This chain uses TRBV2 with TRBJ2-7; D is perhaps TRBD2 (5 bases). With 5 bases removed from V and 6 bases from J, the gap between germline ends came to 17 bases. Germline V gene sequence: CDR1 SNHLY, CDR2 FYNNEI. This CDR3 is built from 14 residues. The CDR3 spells CASSLLVLASEQYF. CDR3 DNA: TGTGCCAGCAGTTTACTAGTTTTGGCCTCCGAGCAGTACTTC.

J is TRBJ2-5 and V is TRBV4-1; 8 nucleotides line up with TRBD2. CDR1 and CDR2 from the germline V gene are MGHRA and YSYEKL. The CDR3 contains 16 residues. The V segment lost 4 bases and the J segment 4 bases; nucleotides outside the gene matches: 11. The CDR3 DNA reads TGCGCCAGCAGCCGATCTGGGGGACTAGAGGGAGAGACCCAGTACTTC. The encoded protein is CASSRSGGLEGETQYF.

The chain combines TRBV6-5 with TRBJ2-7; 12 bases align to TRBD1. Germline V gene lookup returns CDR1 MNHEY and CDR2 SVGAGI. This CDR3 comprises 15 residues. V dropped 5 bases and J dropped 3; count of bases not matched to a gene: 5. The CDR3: CASSPGDRGLYEQYF. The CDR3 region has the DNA TGTGCCAGCAGTCCCGGGGACAGGGGGCTCTACGAGCAGTACTTC.

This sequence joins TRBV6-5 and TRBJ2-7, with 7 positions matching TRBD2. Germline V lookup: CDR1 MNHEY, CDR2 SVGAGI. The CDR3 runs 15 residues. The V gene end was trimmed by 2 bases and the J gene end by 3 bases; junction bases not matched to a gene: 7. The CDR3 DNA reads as TGTGCCAGCAGTTACGGACCGGGGGGTAACTACGAGCAGTACTTC. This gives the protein CASSYGPGGNYEQYF.

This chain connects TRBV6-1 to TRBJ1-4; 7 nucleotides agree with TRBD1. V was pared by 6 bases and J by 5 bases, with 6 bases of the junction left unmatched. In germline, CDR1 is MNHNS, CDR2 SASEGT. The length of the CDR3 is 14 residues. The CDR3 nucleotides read TGTGCCAGCAGGCGCAGGGGGGAAAATGAAAAACTGTTTTTT. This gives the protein CASRRRGENEKLFF.

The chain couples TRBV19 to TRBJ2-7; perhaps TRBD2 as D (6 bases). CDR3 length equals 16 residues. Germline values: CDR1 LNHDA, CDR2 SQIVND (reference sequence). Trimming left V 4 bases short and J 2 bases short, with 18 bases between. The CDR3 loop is CASSSTSGESAYEQYF. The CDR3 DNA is TGTGCCAGTAGTAGTACTTCGGGGGAGTCGGCCTACGAGCAGTACTTC.

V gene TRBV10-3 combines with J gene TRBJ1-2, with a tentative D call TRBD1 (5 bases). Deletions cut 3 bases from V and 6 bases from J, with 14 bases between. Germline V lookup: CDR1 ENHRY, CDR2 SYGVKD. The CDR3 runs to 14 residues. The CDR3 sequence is CAISDNAGSNGYTF. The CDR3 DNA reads TGTGCCATCAGTGATAACGCAGGGTCTAATGGCTACACCTTC.

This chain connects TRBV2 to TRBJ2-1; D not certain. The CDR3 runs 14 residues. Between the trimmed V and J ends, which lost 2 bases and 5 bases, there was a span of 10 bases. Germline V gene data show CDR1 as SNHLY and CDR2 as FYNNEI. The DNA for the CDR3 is TGTGCCAGCAGTGAAATCAGAACTAACAATGAGCAGTTCTTC. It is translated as CASSEIRTNNEQFF.